These T cell receptor beta chains were read from a single sample in a study of PD-1 blockade in classical Hodgkin lymphoma. This table comes from immunoSEQ multiplex PCR, and its TCRdb copy is limited to in-frame clones, with some not included. In the table there are roughly 100,000 clones, about 92% of which are singletons. Sequences were derived from peripheral blood mononuclear cells (PBMCs), sampled before the fourth cycle of nivolumab. The receptor set was obtained from a human donor with classical Hodgkin lymphoma. Both conserved end residues are part of each CDR3. A D gene is named only where the DNA matches it firmly. Rows may omit the clone size; those that give it use once, few, many or a size class.

j_gene	d_gene	v_gene	abundance	CDR3aa	CDR3nt
TRBJ2-3	TRBD2	TRBV23-1	.	CASTSFVSSGSILDTQYF	TGCGCCAGCACAAGCTTTGTGAGTAGCGGGAGTATATTAGATACGCAGTATTTT
TRBJ1-5	.	TRBV19	.	CASNRVSNQPQHF	TGTGCCAGTAACAGGGTTTCCAATCAGCCCCAGCATTTT
TRBJ1-2	TRBD1	TRBV10-3	.	CAISDPSTGGIRGYTF	TGTGCCATCAGTGACCCTTCGACAGGGGGGATACGAGGCTACACCTTC
TRBJ2-5	TRBD1	TRBV5-1	.	CASSATGLETQYF	TGCGCCAGCAGCGCGACAGGGCTGGAGACCCAGTACTTC
TRBJ2-1	.	TRBV30	.	CAWGPGLPQGEQFF	TGTGCCTGGGGGCCGGGACTTCCGCAGGGTGAGCAGTTCTTC
TRBJ2-7	.	TRBV5-1	once	CASSLGIDPSYEQYF	TGCGCCAGCAGCTTGGGGATCGATCCCTCCTACGAGCAGTACTTC
TRBJ1-2	.	TRBV2	.	CASVEGLNYGYTF	TGTGCCAGCGTCGAGGGGTTAAACTATGGCTACACCTTC
TRBJ2-6	.	TRBV28	once	CASSLRVTGANVLTF	TGTGCCAGCAGTTTGAGGGTGACTGGGGCCAACGTCCTGACTTTC
TRBJ2-3	TRBD2	TRBV5-1	.	CASSPGTSGSTDTQYF	TGCGCCAGCAGCCCCGGGACTAGCGGGAGCACAGATACGCAGTATTTT
TRBJ2-1	TRBD2	TRBV5-4	.	CASSLGGLAGYNEQFF	TGTGCCAGCAGCTTGGGGGGTCTAGCGGGCTACAATGAGCAGTTCTTC
TRBJ2-1	.	TRBV7-9	once	CASSLDAYNEQFF	TGTGCCAGCAGCTTAGACGCCTACAATGAGCAGTTCTTC
TRBJ2-5	TRBD1	TRBV6-5	.	CASSSVSDREETQYF	TGTGCCAGCAGTTCGGTGTCCGACAGGGAGGAGACCCAGTACTTC
TRBJ1-2	TRBD1	TRBV5-6	.	CASSPGTGSSNYGYTF	TGTGCCAGCAGCCCAGGGACAGGCTCCTCTAACTATGGCTACACCTTC
TRBJ2-4	.	TRBV19	.	CASSYLVGDIQYF	TGTGCCAGTAGTTATCTTGTCGGTGACATTCAGTACTTC
TRBJ1-1	.	TRBV30	.	CAWRDVWGTEAFF	TGTGCCTGGAGGGATGTCTGGGGGACTGAAGCTTTCTTT
TRBJ2-3	.	TRBV5-5	.	CASSLDGRTDTQYF	TGTGCCAGCAGCTTGGATGGGCGTACAGATACGCAGTATTTT
TRBJ2-7	.	TRBV5-6	.	CASRTALGPAEQYF	TGTGCCAGCAGGACAGCCCTGGGGCCCGCCGAGCAGTACTTC
TRBJ1-5	.	TRBV5-5	.	CASSGTPISNQPQHF	TGTGCCAGCAGCGGGACCCCAATAAGCAATCAGCCCCAGCATTTT
TRBJ1-5	TRBD1	TRBV27	.	CASMPYPPGQGWSQPQHF	TGTGCCAGCATGCCCTACCCACCGGGACAGGGATGGAGTCAGCCCCAGCATTTT
TRBJ2-7	TRBD2	TRBV13	.	CASSPLPVGLAGLGGNEQYF	TGTGCCAGCAGCCCGCTCCCTGTTGGGCTAGCGGGCCTCGGTGGGAACGAGCAGTACTTC
TRBJ1-4	TRBD1	TRBV5-1	.	CASSPRQGFNEKLFF	TGCGCCAGCAGCCCCAGACAGGGGTTTAATGAAAAACTGTTTTTT
TRBJ2-7	TRBD2	TRBV27	.	CASNLAGGADEQYF	TGTGCCAGCAACCTAGCGGGAGGGGCCGACGAGCAGTACTTC
TRBJ2-5	.	TRBV11-2	.	CASRLERRQETQYF	TGTGCCAGCAGATTAGAAAGACGCCAAGAGACCCAGTACTTC